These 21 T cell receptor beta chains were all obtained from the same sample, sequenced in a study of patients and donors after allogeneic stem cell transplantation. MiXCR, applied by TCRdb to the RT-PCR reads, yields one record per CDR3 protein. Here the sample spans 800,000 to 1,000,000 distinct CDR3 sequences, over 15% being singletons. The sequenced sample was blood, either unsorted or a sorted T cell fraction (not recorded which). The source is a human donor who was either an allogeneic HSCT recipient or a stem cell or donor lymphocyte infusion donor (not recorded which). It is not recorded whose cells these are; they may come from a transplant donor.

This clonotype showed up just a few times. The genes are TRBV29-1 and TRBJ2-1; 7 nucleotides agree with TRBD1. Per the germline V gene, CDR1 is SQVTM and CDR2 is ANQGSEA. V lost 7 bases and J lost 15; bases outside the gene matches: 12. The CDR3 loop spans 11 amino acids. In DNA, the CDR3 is TGCAGCGCTCCCCTCTCGGACAGGCTGTTCTTC. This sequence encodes CSAPLSDRLFF.

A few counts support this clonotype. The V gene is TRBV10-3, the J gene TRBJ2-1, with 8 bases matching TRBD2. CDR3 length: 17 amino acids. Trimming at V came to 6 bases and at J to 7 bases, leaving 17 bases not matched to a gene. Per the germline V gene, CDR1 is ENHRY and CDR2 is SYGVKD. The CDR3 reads CAISFPGGDTTINEQFF. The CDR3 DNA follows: TGTGCCATCAGCTTCCCCGGGGGGGACACAACTATAAATGAGCAGTTCTTC.

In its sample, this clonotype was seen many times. DNA of the CDR3: TGTGCCAGCAGTGAAGATATGGGGGTCGGGGAGCTGTTTTTT. Translating it yields CASSEDMGVGELFF. The gene calls are TRBV25-1 and TRBJ2-2; D is perhaps TRBD1 or TRBD2 (5 bases each). The CDR3 runs to 14 residues. V was trimmed by 2 bases and J by 7 bases, leaving 11 bases between them. Germline values: CDR1 MGHDK, CDR2 SYGVNS. The variable domain in full, with the rest retrieved from reference TRBV25-1 and TRBJ2-2, is EADIYQTPRYLVIGTGKKITLECSQTMGHDKMYWYQQDPGMELHLIHYSYGVNSTEKGDLSSESTVSRIRTEHFPLTLESARPSHTSQYLCASSEDMGVGELFFGEGSRLTVL.

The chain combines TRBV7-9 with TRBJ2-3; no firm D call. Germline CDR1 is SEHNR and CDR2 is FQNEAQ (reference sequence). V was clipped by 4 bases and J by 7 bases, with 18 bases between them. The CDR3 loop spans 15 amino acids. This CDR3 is CASSSRGDLVNTQYF. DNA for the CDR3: TGTGCCAGCAGCTCCCGAGGAGACTTAGTAAATACGCAGTATTTT.

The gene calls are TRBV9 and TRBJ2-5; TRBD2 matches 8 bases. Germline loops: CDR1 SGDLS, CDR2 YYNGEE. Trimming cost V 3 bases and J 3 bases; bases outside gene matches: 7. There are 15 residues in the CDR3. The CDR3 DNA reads TGTGCCAGCAGCGCGGCCGGGACTAGAAAAGAGACCCAGTACTTC. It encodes CASSAAGTRKETQYF.

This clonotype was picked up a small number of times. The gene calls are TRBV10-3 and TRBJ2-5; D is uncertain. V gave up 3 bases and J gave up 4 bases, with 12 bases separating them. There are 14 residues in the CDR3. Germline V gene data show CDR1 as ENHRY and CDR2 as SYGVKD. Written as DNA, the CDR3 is TGTGCCATCAGTGAAGGTGGGATTCGAGAGACCCAGTACTTC. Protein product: CAISEGGIRETQYF.

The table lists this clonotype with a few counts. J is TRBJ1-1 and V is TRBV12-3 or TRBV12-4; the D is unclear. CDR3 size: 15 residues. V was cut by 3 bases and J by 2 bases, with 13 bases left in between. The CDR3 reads CASSFKSEENTEAFF. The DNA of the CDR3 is TGTGCCAGCAGTTTCAAATCTGAAGAAAACACTGAAGCTTTCTTT.

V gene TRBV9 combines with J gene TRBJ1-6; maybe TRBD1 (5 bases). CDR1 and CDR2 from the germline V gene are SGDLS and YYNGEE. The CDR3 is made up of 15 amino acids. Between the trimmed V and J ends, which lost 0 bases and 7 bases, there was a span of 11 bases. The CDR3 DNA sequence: TGTGCCAGCAGCGTAGATGGCAGGGCAAATTCACCCCTCCACTTT. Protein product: CASSVDGRANSPLHF.

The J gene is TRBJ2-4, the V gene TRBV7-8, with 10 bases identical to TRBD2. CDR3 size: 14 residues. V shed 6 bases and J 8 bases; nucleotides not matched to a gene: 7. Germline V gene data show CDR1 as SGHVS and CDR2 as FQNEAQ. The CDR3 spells CASSLAGAFDIQYF. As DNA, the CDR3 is TGTGCCAGCAGTCTAGCGGGAGCGTTTGACATTCAGTACTTC.

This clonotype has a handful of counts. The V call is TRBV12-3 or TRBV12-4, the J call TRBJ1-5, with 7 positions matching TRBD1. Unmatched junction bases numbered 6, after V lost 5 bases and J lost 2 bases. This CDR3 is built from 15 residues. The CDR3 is CASSTGEAGNQPQHF. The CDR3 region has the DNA TGTGCCAGCAGTACAGGGGAGGCGGGCAATCAGCCCCAGCATTTT.

DNA of the CDR3: TGTGCCAGCGGGACAGGGGTGCACGAGCAGTACTTC. Translating gives CASGTGVHEQYF. The V call is TRBV9, the J call TRBJ2-7; 10 bases are shared with TRBD1. V was clipped by 7 bases and J by 5 bases; unmatched bases: 3. Germline V lookup: CDR1 SGDLS, CDR2 YYNGEE. The CDR3 has 12 amino acids.

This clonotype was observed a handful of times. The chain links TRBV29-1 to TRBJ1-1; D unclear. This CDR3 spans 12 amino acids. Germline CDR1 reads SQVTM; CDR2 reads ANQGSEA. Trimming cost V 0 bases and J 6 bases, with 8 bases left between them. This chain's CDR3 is CSVEDLGAEAFF. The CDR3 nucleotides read TGCAGCGTTGAAGATCTGGGTGCTGAAGCTTTCTTT.

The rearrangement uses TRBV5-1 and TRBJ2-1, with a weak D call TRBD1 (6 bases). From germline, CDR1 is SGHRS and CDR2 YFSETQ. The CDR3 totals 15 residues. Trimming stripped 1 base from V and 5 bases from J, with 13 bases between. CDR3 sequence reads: CASSLPRSGDNEQFF. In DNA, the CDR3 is TGCGCCAGCAGCTTGCCGAGGTCAGGGGACAATGAGCAGTTCTTC.

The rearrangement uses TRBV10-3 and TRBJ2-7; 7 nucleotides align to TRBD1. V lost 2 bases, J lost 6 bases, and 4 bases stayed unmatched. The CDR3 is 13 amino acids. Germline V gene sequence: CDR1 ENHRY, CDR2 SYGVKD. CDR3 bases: TGTGCCATCAGTGAGGGGACAGTGAGCGAGCAGTACTTC. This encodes CAISEGTVSEQYF.

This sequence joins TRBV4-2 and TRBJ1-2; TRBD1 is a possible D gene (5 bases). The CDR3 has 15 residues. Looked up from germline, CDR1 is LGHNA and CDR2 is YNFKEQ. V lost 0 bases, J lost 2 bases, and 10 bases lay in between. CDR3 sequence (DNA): TGTGCCAGCAGCCAAGAGTGGGGGAGGAACTATGGCTACACCTTC. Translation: CASSQEWGRNYGYTF.

CDR3 in amino acids: CASSPPGQLKSTDTQYF. The CDR3 region has the DNA TGTGCCAGTAGTCCCCCGGGACAGCTCAAAAGCACAGATACGCAGTATTTT. The chain combines TRBV19 with TRBJ2-3; 7 nucleotides align to TRBD1. Germline trimming cut 5 bases from V and 0 bases from J; bases unmatched to any gene: 11. The CDR3 spans 17 residues. CDR1 LNHDA and CDR2 SQIVND come from the germline V gene (reference sequence).

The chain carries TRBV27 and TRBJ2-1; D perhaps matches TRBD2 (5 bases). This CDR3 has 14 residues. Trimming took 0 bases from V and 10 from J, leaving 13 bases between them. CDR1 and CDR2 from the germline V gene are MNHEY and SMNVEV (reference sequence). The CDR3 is CASSLSGSEAEQFF. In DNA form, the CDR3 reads TGTGCCAGCAGTTTATCAGGGAGTGAGGCAGAGCAGTTCTTC.

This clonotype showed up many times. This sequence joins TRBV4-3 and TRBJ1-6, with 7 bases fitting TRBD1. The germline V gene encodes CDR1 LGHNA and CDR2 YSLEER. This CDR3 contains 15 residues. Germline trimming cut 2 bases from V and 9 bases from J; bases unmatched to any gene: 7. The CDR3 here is CASSQTTGQGSPLHF. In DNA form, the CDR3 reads TGCGCCAGCAGCCAAACGACAGGGCAAGGTTCACCCCTCCACTTT.

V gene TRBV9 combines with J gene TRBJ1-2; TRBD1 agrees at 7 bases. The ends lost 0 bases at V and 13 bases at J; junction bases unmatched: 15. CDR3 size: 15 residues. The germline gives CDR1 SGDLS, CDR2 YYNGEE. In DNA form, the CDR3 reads TGTGCCAGCAGCGTAGATGTTCGAGGCTGGACAGGCGGCACCTTC. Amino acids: CASSVDVRGWTGGTF.

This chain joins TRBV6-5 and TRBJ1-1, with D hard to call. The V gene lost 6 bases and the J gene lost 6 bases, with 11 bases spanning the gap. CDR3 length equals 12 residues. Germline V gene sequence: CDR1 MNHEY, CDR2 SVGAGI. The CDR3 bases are TGTGCCAGCAGATCACGGCCCTCTGAAGCTTTCTTT. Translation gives CASRSRPSEAFF.

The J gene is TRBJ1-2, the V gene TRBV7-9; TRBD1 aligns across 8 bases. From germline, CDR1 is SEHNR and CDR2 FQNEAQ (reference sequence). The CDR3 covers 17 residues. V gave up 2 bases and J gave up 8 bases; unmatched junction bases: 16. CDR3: CASSLLQMGRGLDGYTF. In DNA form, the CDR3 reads TGTGCCAGCAGCTTATTACAGATGGGCAGGGGGCTCGACGGCTACACCTTC.